This TCR beta chain was observed in a study of hypomethylating agent response in myelodysplastic syndrome. Turning to the study itself: Patients with neither complete response nor hematologic improvement were classed non-responders.

Looked up from germline, CDR1 is SGHVS and CDR2 is FQNEAQ. The CDR3 length is 14 residues. The J segment lost 7 bases and the V segment lost 6 bases, leaving 12 bases of the junction unmatched. This clone occurred once. The protocol was immunoSEQ multiplex PCR, while the TCRdb copy is restricted to in-frame clones and leaves out a portion. The sample records nearly 4,000 clones, roughly 86% being singletons. The rearrangement joins TRBV7-8 to TRBJ2-7, with 7 positions matching TRBD2. Sequenced material: bone marrow, taken before or after starting hypomethylating agent treatment for myelodysplastic syndrome (not recorded which). The clonotype originates from a human donor with myelodysplastic syndrome. The CDR3 DNA follows: TGTGCCAGCAGGCCCTTGCGGGAGTTAGATGAGCAGTACTTC. This codes for CASRPLRELDEQYF.